Listed below are T cell receptor beta chains from one sample, sequenced in a study of blood T cell repertoires in COVID-19. Clones were sequenced by immunoSEQ multiplex PCR, and TCRdb holds only the in-frame ones, with some missing. This table holds 78,000 or so clones, roughly four fifths found once. The sample taken for sequencing was peripheral blood. Every receptor here comes from a human donor in a cohort sampled during active COVID-19. Both conserved end residues are part of each CDR3. The D gene is left open where the match is weak. Size tells how often a clone was seen (once, few, many) or the class of an expanded clone, and some rows leave it out.

12,-,TRBV4-1,-,TRBJ2-4,CASSQGYGIQYF,TGCGCCAGCAGCCAAGGCTATGGCATTCAGTACTTC
16,TRBD2,TRBV4-2,-,TRBJ2-1,CASSQERRGLENEQFF,TGTGCCAGCAGCCAAGAGAGGCGCGGACTAGAGAATGAGCAGTTCTTC
13,-,TRBV10-3,-,TRBJ2-5,CAISEFREETQYF,TGTGCCATCAGTGAGTTTAGAGAAGAGACCCAGTACTTC
16,TRBD1,TRBV4-1,-,TRBJ1-1,CASSQEGQGGVTEAFF,TGCGCCAGCAGCCAAGAGGGCCAGGGGGGAGTCACTGAAGCTTTCTTT
15,TRBD1,TRBV7-3,-,TRBJ2-3,CASSKQGASTDTQYF,TGTGCCAGCAGCAAACAGGGGGCAAGCACAGATACGCAGTATTTT
16,-,TRBV9,-,TRBJ2-3,CASSVRAAGATDTQYF,TGTGCCTCCAGCGTTAGGGCGGCGGGGGCCACAGATACGCAGTATTTT
15,TRBD1,TRBV2,once,TRBJ2-7,CASSEARTGRVEQYF,TGTGCCAGCAGTGAAGCCCGGACAGGGCGGGTCGAGCAGTACTTC
13,-,TRBV6-2/TRBV6-3,-,TRBJ1-1,CASSYSMSRWAFF,TGTGCCAGCAGTTATAGTATGTCACGATGGGCTTTCTTT
14,-,TRBV6-5,once,TRBJ2-7,CASSYRGGSYEQYF,TGTGCCAGCAGTTACAGGGGAGGCTCCTACGAGCAGTACTTC
14,TRBD1,TRBV6-4,-,TRBJ1-2,CASSPDRAGYGYTF,TGTGCCAGCAGTCCGGACAGGGCTGGCTATGGCTACACCTTC
15,-,TRBV18,-,TRBJ2-2,CASSLDRPNTGELFF,TGTGCCAGCTCACTCGACAGGCCTAACACCGGGGAGCTGTTTTTT
17,TRBD2,TRBV4-1,-,TRBJ2-1,CASSQEGGLASDNEQFF,TGCGCCAGCAGCCAAGAAGGGGGACTAGCGAGCGACAATGAGCAGTTCTTC
15,TRBD1,TRBV28,-,TRBJ2-5,CASSGPGQGKETQYF,TGTGCCAGCAGTGGACCGGGACAGGGAAAGGAGACCCAGTACTTC
15,TRBD2,TRBV3-1/TRBV3-2,-,TRBJ2-1,CASSQVGTSGRRQFF,TGTGCCAGCAGCCAAGTTGGGACTAGCGGGAGGAGGCAGTTCTTC
13,-,TRBV30,-,TRBJ2-7,CAWSANRVGEQYF,TGTGCCTGGAGTGCTAACAGGGTTGGGGAGCAGTACTTC
14,TRBD1,TRBV5-1,-,TRBJ1-1,CASSTTGRNTEAFF,TGCGCCAGCAGCACGACAGGGAGGAACACTGAAGCTTTCTTT
14,TRBD2,TRBV2,-,TRBJ2-1,CASIPGGGNNEQFF,TGTGCCAGCATCCCCGGCGGGGGGAACAATGAGCAGTTCTTC
13,TRBD2,TRBV5-1,-,TRBJ2-1,CASSPGTSPLRFF,TGCGCCAGCAGCCCGGGGACTAGCCCCCTACGTTTCTTC
16,-,TRBV25-1,-,TRBJ1-4,CASSELGSGQVEKLFF,TGTGCCAGCAGTGAATTGGGGTCAGGGCAGGTTGAAAAACTGTTTTTT
18,TRBD1,TRBV5-1,-,TRBJ1-4,CASSLAGTGSSTNEKLFF,TGCGCCAGCAGCTTGGCCGGGACAGGGTCCTCAACTAATGAAAAACTGTTTTTT
14,TRBD2,TRBV5-1,-,TRBJ2-3,CASETSGGADTQYF,TGCGCCAGCGAGACTAGCGGGGGGGCTGATACGCAGTATTTT
17,TRBD2,TRBV2,-,TRBJ2-3,CASNLPGGEIWADTQYF,TGTGCCAGCAACCTACCGGGGGGGGAGATCTGGGCAGATACGCAGTATTTT
15,-,TRBV21-1,-,TRBJ1-3,CARLLRTVSGNTIYF,TGTGCCAGGCTTCTAAGGACAGTCTCTGGAAACACCATATATTTT
14,-,TRBV5-1,-,TRBJ2-3,CASSLGLGGDTQYF,TGCGCCAGCAGCTTGGGACTAGGAGGAGATACGCAGTATTTT
17,-,TRBV7-7,-,TRBJ1-5,CASSPPGGGNSNQPQHF,TGTGCCAGCAGCCCCCCCGGAGGTGGTAATAGCAATCAGCCCCAGCATTTT